Below, 22 T cell receptor beta chains from the same sample are listed, as sequenced in a study of T cell changes during pregnancy in multiple sclerosis. Produced via immunoSEQ multiplex PCR; TCRdb's table is partial and in-frame only. The profile shows around 30,000 clones, 89% of them singletons. The sample in question was CD4+ T cells from peripheral blood mononuclear cells, obtained in the second trimester of pregnancy. The receptors were sampled from a female donor with multiple sclerosis, enrolled in a pregnancy study.

This chain links TRBV6-1 with TRBJ2-2, with D perhaps TRBD1 (5 bases). Trimming stripped 2 bases from V and 7 bases from J, with 26 bases between. From germline, CDR1 is MNHNS and CDR2 SASEGT. The CDR3 contains 19 residues. CDR3 in DNA: TGTGCCAGCAGTGAAAGTATCGCAGGGTGGGTGAATAAGGTCGGGGAGCTGTTTTTT. Translation gives CASSESIAGWVNKVGELFF.

This chain links TRBV18 with TRBJ1-5, with 9 bases aligning to TRBD1. The CDR3 is 14 residues long. V shed 4 bases, J shed 5 bases, and the junction held 3 bases outside the gene matches. Germline V CDR1 and CDR2: KGHSH, LQKENI. The CDR3 reads CASSRGQGDQPQHF. CDR3 DNA sequence: TGTGCCAGCTCACGGGGACAGGGAGATCAGCCCCAGCATTTT.

The chain employs TRBV7-2 and TRBJ1-3, with D hard to call. V lost 3 bases and J lost 0, with 6 bases in between. The germline V gene has CDR1 SGHTA and CDR2 FQGNSA. The CDR3 runs 14 residues. The CDR3 spells CASSFSNSGNTIYF. CDR3 DNA sequence: TGTGCCAGCAGCTTCAGTAACTCTGGAAACACCATATATTTT.

The J gene is TRBJ1-1, the V gene TRBV2; D is perhaps TRBD1 (5 bases). The CDR3 runs 13 residues. V was shortened by 3 bases and J by 4 bases, with 9 bases between the two germline ends. In germline, CDR1 is SNHLY, CDR2 FYNNEI. The CDR3 region has the DNA TGTGCCAGCAGTGAGAACGGGGGCACTGAAGCTTTCTTT. Protein sequence: CASSENGGTEAFF.

This chain connects TRBV9 to TRBJ2-1; no definite D call. The CDR3 runs 15 residues. V was pared by 4 bases and J by 0 bases, with 11 bases between. Germline assignment: CDR1 SGDLS and CDR2 YYNGEE. The CDR3 protein is CASSQTSGSYNEQFF. The CDR3 DNA reads TGTGCCAGCAGCCAAACCAGTGGCTCCTACAATGAGCAGTTCTTC.

This chain uses TRBV6-1 with TRBJ1-2; the match to TRBD1 covers 8 bases. Looked up from germline, CDR1 is MNHNS and CDR2 is SASEGT. The CDR3 length is 13 residues. The junction had 7 bases not matched to a gene; V was cut back by 6 bases and J by 7 bases. The CDR3 loop is CASRTGTGGGYTF. As DNA, the CDR3 is TGTGCCAGCAGGACCGGGACAGGCGGTGGCTACACCTTC.

The DNA of the CDR3 is TGCGCCAGCAGCCCCTCCACTCTTATGAACACTGAAGCTTTCTTT. Protein: CASSPSTLMNTEAFF. J is TRBJ1-1 and V is TRBV5-1, with D hard to call. The ends were cut back, 4 bases at V and 0 bases at J, with 13 bases in the middle. The CDR3 consists of 15 residues. Germline lookup yields CDR1 SGHRS and CDR2 YFSETQ.

The rearrangement joins TRBV5-5 to TRBJ2-7, with 7 bases lining up with TRBD1. V lost 2 bases to trimming and J lost 1 base; unmatched junction nucleotides: 3. This CDR3 region has 14 residues. CDR1 and CDR2 (germline): SGHKS, YYEKEE (reference sequence). CDR3 amino acids: CASSLQGISYEQYF. The CDR3 bases are TGTGCCAGCAGCTTACAGGGGATTTCCTACGAGCAGTACTTC. Full variable domain (remainder filled in from reference TRBV5-5 and TRBJ2-7): DAGVTQSPTHLIKTRGQQVTLRCSPISGHKSVSWYQQVLGQGPQFIFQYYEKEERGRGNFPDRFSARQFPNYSSELNVNALLLGDSALYLCASSLQGISYEQYFGPGTRLTVT.

The V and J genes are TRBV7-9 and TRBJ1-2; TRBD1 agrees at 8 bases. Germline values: CDR1 SEHNR, CDR2 FQNEAQ (reference sequence). This CDR3 is 13 amino acids long. Trimming at V came to 6 bases and at J to 8 bases, leaving 8 bases not matched to a gene. CDR3 in DNA: TGTGCCAGCAGTTCAGGACAGGGTGAAGGCTACACCTTC. Translating gives CASSSGQGEGYTF.

The chain couples TRBV6-6 to TRBJ1-2; possible D gene TRBD1, 6 bases. The CDR3 consists of 13 residues. Germline CDR1 is MNHNY and CDR2 is SVGAGI (reference sequence). Deletions cut 6 bases from V and 2 bases from J, with 10 bases between. CDR3 region: CASSQDRNYGYTF. The CDR3 region has the DNA TGTGCCAGCAGCCAGGACAGAAACTATGGCTACACCTTC.

The rearrangement joins TRBV7-2 to TRBJ1-6; D is unresolved. The CDR3 covers 17 residues. Germline V gives CDR1 SGHTA, CDR2 FQGNSA. Deletions cut 5 bases from V and 0 bases from J, with 14 bases between. This CDR3 reads CASSLQGRSSYNSPLHF. The CDR3 DNA reads as TGTGCCAGCAGCCTTCAAGGCCGGAGCTCCTATAATTCACCCCTCCACTTT.

This chain joins TRBV6-4 and TRBJ2-1; 10 bases map to TRBD2. V dropped 0 bases and J dropped 4; count of bases not matched to a gene: 3. The germline CDR1 and CDR2 sequences are MRHNA and SNTAGT. The CDR3 covers 16 residues. The CDR3 region has the DNA TGTGCCAGCAGTGACTCGATAGCGGGGGGATACAATGAGCAGTTCTTC. Residues: CASSDSIAGGYNEQFF.

This chain uses TRBV9 with TRBJ1-5; 7 nucleotides agree with TRBD1. V dropped 3 bases and J dropped 11; count of bases not matched to a gene: 8. Germline V gene sequence: CDR1 SGDLS, CDR2 YYNGEE. CDR3 length equals 13 residues. In DNA, the CDR3 is TGTGCCAGCAGCGAGCAGGGCCAGGGGGCCCAGCATTTT. This translates into CASSEQGQGAQHF.

This chain links TRBV27 with TRBJ2-6; D is possibly TRBD1 (5 bases). The CDR3 has 17 residues. V lost 8 bases and J lost 0, with 17 bases in between. CDR1 is MNHEY and CDR2 is SMNVEV in the germline V gene (reference sequence). CDR3 in DNA: TGTGCCAGCGGAGCCGAGACAGTCCTCTCTGGGGCCAACGTCCTGACTTTC. Its protein is CASGAETVLSGANVLTF.

The CDR3 DNA reads TGTGCCAGCAGCTTAGGGGGGGAAAGGGGCTACAATGAGCAGTTCTTC. Translated, it gives CASSLGGERGYNEQFF. The gene calls are TRBV11-3 and TRBJ2-1; TRBD2 might be the D (6 bases). Per the germline V gene, CDR1 is SGHNT and CDR2 is YENEEA. The V and J ends lost 1 base and 3 bases respectively, with 13 bases between them. The CDR3 contains 16 residues.

In its sample, this clone was seen once. This rearrangement joins TRBV28 to TRBJ1-2; D is undetermined. Germline values: CDR1 MDHEN, CDR2 SYDVKM. The CDR3 totals 13 residues. V was shortened by 3 bases and J by 6 bases, with 11 bases between the two germline ends. CDR3 amino acids: CASSFREAHGYTF. In DNA form, the CDR3 reads TGTGCCAGCAGTTTCCGGGAGGCCCATGGCTACACCTTC.

V usage is TRBV11-2 and J usage is TRBJ1-2; D uncertain. Germline CDR1 reads SGHAT; CDR2 reads FQNNGV. The CDR3 loop spans 15 amino acids. The germline V and J ends were trimmed by 4 bases and 7 bases, with 19 bases remaining between them. In nucleotides, the CDR3 is TGTGCCAGCAGCTCATCGTCCCGAGGGCGAGGTGGCTACACCTTC. This sequence encodes CASSSSSRGRGGYTF.

The genes are TRBV28 and TRBJ2-7, with 7 bases lining up with TRBD1. The ends lost 6 bases at V and 3 bases at J; junction bases unmatched: 11. This CDR3 contains 15 residues. The germline V gene encodes CDR1 MDHEN and CDR2 SYDVKM. CDR3 protein: CASRETGWAYYEQYF. The CDR3 DNA follows: TGTGCCAGCAGGGAGACAGGGTGGGCTTACTACGAGCAGTACTTC.

The chain couples TRBV9 to TRBJ1-1; a weak D match, TRBD1 (5 bases). Trimming cost V 4 bases and J 0 bases, with 22 bases left between them. Germline assignment: CDR1 SGDLS and CDR2 YYNGEE. The CDR3 contains 18 residues. The CDR3 bases are TGTGCCAGCAGCCCCCTCCGGGGGAGGTTCATAATGAACACTGAAGCTTTCTTT. Its protein product is CASSPLRGRFIMNTEAFF.

The chain carries TRBV15 and TRBJ1-5, with a possible D match to TRBD1 (6 bases). The germline V gene encodes CDR1 LNHNV and CDR2 YYDKDF (reference sequence). Trimming left V 0 bases short and J 6 bases short, with 15 bases between. CDR3 length: 16 amino acids. As DNA, the CDR3 is TGTGCCACCAGCAGAGATTTAACAGGGCGGAGTCAGCCCCAGCATTTT. Translation: CATSRDLTGRSQPQHF. Combining the CDR3 with reference TRBV15 and TRBJ1-5 gives the whole variable domain DAMVIQNPRYQVTQFGKPVTLSCSQTLNHNVMYWYQQKSSQAPKLLFHYYDKDFNNEADTPDNFQSRRPNTSFCFLDIRSPGLGDTAMYLCATSRDLTGRSQPQHFGDGTRLSIL.

The chain combines TRBV6-5 with TRBJ2-1, with 14 bases fitting TRBD2. The ends lost 6 bases at V and 11 bases at J; junction bases unmatched: 6. The CDR3 is made up of 14 amino acids. CDR1 and CDR2 from the germline V gene are MNHEY and SVGAGI. DNA of the CDR3: TGTGCCAGCAGGACGGGACTAGCGGGGGCTCAGCAGTTCTTC. Translated: CASRTGLAGAQQFF.

The chain couples TRBV2 to TRBJ2-7; D gene ambiguous. The germline CDR1 and CDR2 sequences are SNHLY and FYNNEI. This CDR3 is 12 amino acids long. V was pared by 6 bases and J by 7 bases, with 13 bases between. Here the CDR3 reads CASSGYFTEQYF. For the CDR3, the DNA is TGTGCCAGCAGCGGGTATTTCACGGAGCAGTACTTC. The whole variable domain, remainder taken from reference TRBV2 and TRBJ2-7, is EPEVTQTPSHQVTQMGQEVILRCVPISNHLYFYWYRQILGQKVEFLVSFYNNEISEKSEIFDDQFSVERPDGSNFTLKIRSTKLEDSAMYFCASSGYFTEQYFGPGTRLTVT.